The clone carrying this T cell receptor (beta chain) was found many times. These data belong to a study of T cells in Graves' hyperthyroidism and ophthalmopathy. Trimming pared 2 bases from V and 0 bases from J, leaving 10 bases between. This CDR3 region has 15 residues. The V gene's germline CDR1 is MNHEY and CDR2 SMNVEV (reference sequence). Amplification of TCR beta CDR3 regions used RNA as the template. The HTBI primer set served for first-round RT-PCR of the TCR CDR3. TCRdb passed the multiplex PCR reads through MiXCR, listing each CDR3 protein once. In the table there are around 350,000 distinct CDR3 sequences, about 18% of which are singletons. Hyperthyroidism of Graves' type that showed no ophthalmopathy progression within 18 months was stable. Exclusion criteria comprised uncontrolled infection, other autoimmune disease, pregnancy or lactation.

The V call is TRBV27, the J call TRBJ2-5, with a weak D call TRBD1 (6 bases). The source material was blood. The receptor was isolated from a woman aged 18-30 years with Graves' hyperthyroidism. The DNA for the CDR3 is TGTGCCAGCAGTTTAAGGGGGATGTACCAAGAGACCCAGTACTTC. It yields the protein CASSLRGMYQETQYF.